What follows describes a single T cell receptor (beta chain). This CDR3 is built from 17 residues. Germline assignment: CDR1 SNHLY and CDR2 FYNNEI. V was clipped by 2 bases and J by 2 bases; unmatched bases: 9. Only in-frame clones appear in the TCRdb table, and some are missing; sequencing was by immunoSEQ multiplex PCR. The table includes 52,000 or so clones, about nine tenths detected once. The data stem from a study of T cells in localized non-small cell lung cancer. Source: peripheral blood, taken before any cancer treatment. This TCR was recovered from a male donor at least 60 years old with stage III squamous cell lung carcinoma. This rearrangement joins TRBV2 to TRBJ2-7; 10 nucleotides line up with TRBD2. The CDR3 here is CASSETILAGDTYEQYF. For the CDR3, the DNA is TGTGCCAGCAGTGAAACTATCCTAGCGGGAGATACCTACGAGCAGTACTTC.